These 13 T cell receptor beta chains share one sample of origin, sequenced in a study of blood T cell repertoires in COVID-19. This table comes from immunoSEQ multiplex PCR, and its TCRdb copy is limited to in-frame clones, with some not included. Of approximately 170,000 clones detected, 79% appear once; the ten largest clones hold 15% to 20%. The sequenced sample was PBMCs or T cells enriched from blood (not recorded which). The receptors shown here come from a woman in her 70s in a cohort exposed to, infected with or recovered from COVID-19 (not recorded which).

This clone was recorded once. The chain is built from TRBV5-1 and TRBJ2-3, with D tentatively TRBD1 (7 bases). Germline CDR1 is SGHRS and CDR2 is YFSETQ. The length of the CDR3 is 17 residues. Trimming shortened V by 0 bases and J by 10 bases, and 24 bases separated the two germline ends. The CDR3 nucleotides are TGCGCCAGCAGCTTGGATCGCTCAGGGGGGCTACGATACGCGCAGTATTTT. It translates to CASSLDRSGGLRYAQYF.

The rearrangement joins TRBV28 to TRBJ2-3, with 13 bases fitting TRBD2. CDR3 length: 17 amino acids. Trimming removed 2 bases from V and 2 bases from J; junction bases left unmatched: 4. Per the germline V gene, CDR1 is MDHEN and CDR2 is SYDVKM. The CDR3 sequence is CASSLIGLAGDTDTQYF. CDR3 in DNA: TGTGCCAGCAGTTTAATCGGACTAGCGGGAGACACAGATACGCAGTATTTT.

The genes are TRBV5-1 and TRBJ2-2, with a tentative D call TRBD1 (6 bases). This CDR3 is 15 amino acids long. Germline assignment: CDR1 SGHRS and CDR2 YFSETQ. The germline V and J ends were trimmed by 6 bases and 0 bases, with 12 bases remaining between them. The CDR3 region is CASKGVNANTGELFF. Here the CDR3 DNA reads TGCGCCAGCAAGGGGGTAAACGCGAACACCGGGGAGCTGTTTTTT.

Of note for this clone: The same CDR3 can be traced to other DNA sequences in this sample. The chain couples TRBV5-1 to TRBJ1-1; D is possibly TRBD1 (6 bases). Germline-derived CDR1 and CDR2 are SGHRS and YFSETQ. The CDR3 is made up of 14 amino acids. Trimming took 1 base from V and 2 from J, leaving 9 bases between them. For the CDR3, the DNA is TGCGCCAGCAGCTTGCAGGGGACAAACACTGAAGCTTTCTTT. It encodes CASSLQGTNTEAFF.

This chain joins TRBV5-1 and TRBJ2-7; D unresolved. The CDR3 is made up of 15 amino acids. The germline V and J ends were trimmed by 0 bases and 0 bases, with 10 bases remaining between them. Germline V lookup: CDR1 SGHRS, CDR2 YFSETQ. The CDR3 nucleotides are TGCGCCAGCAGCTTGGGGAGACCCAGCTCCTACGAGCAGTACTTC. Amino acid sequence: CASSLGRPSSYEQYF.

This sequence joins TRBV2 and TRBJ2-2, with no clear D. This CDR3 spans 13 amino acids. Germline V gene data show CDR1 as SNHLY and CDR2 as FYNNEI. V lost 1 base to trimming and J lost 5 bases, with 5 bases between them. The CDR3 sequence: CASSEGGTGELFF. CDR3 DNA: TGTGCCAGCAGTGAAGGAGGTACCGGGGAGCTGTTTTTT.

This clone was seen a handful of times. V gene TRBV10-1 combines with J gene TRBJ2-5; unclear D gene. The CDR3 is made up of 13 amino acids. From germline, CDR1 is WNHNN and CDR2 SYGVQD (reference sequence). Trimming removed 2 bases at V and 4 bases at J, with 8 bases between. The CDR3 coding sequence is TGCGCCAGCAGTGAGCGTCTTCTAGAGACCCAGTACTTC. Its protein product is CASSERLLETQYF.

The chain couples TRBV28 to TRBJ1-6; 7 bases map to TRBD1. CDR3 length: 17 residues. CDR1 and CDR2 (germline): MDHEN, SYDVKM. The trim removed 2 bases at V and 6 bases at J, leaving 10 bases unmatched. CDR3 nucleotide sequence: TGTGCCAGCAGTTTAGCCCGACAGGGCGTAAGTAATTCACCCCTCCACTTT. Translated, it gives CASSLARQGVSNSPLHF.

The CDR3 nucleotides read TGTGCCAGTAGTCCACTAGCGGGAGTAACCGGGGAGCTGTTTTTT. Amino acid sequence: CASSPLAGVTGELFF. V usage is TRBV19 and J usage is TRBJ2-2, with TRBD2 matching 11 bases. The CDR3 has 15 residues. V was clipped by 5 bases and J by 5 bases; unmatched bases: 4. Looked up from germline, CDR1 is LNHDA and CDR2 is SQIVND (reference sequence).

The chain recombines TRBV14 with TRBJ1-3; maybe TRBD1 (5 bases). With 0 bases removed from V and 0 bases from J, the gap between germline ends came to 21 bases. CDR3 size: 20 residues. Per germline, CDR1 SGHDN and CDR2 FVKESK. CDR3 sequence reads: CASSQDPEWDWGFSGNTIYF. The CDR3 region has the DNA TGTGCCAGCAGCCAAGATCCGGAATGGGACTGGGGATTCTCTGGAAACACCATATATTTT.

The J gene is TRBJ2-1, the V gene TRBV5-1; 7 nucleotides line up with TRBD2. Unmatched junction bases numbered 4, after V lost 0 bases and J lost 7 bases. The CDR3 is made up of 14 amino acids. The V gene's germline CDR1 is SGHRS and CDR2 YFSETQ. The CDR3, as DNA: TGCGCCAGCAGCTTGGGGAGGGGAGGGAATGAGCAGTTCTTC. Residues: CASSLGRGGNEQFF.

The genes are TRBV5-1 and TRBJ2-5, with TRBD1 matching over 7 bases. Looked up from germline, CDR1 is SGHRS and CDR2 is YFSETQ. The CDR3 has 15 amino acids. V shed 7 bases and J 0 bases; nucleotides not matched to a gene: 9. The CDR3 coding sequence is TGCGCCAGCCCTTCCGGGACAGTACACCAAGAGACCCAGTACTTC. Amino acid sequence: CASPSGTVHQETQYF.

The chain joins TRBV10-3 to TRBJ2-7; 14 bases map to TRBD2. V gave up 4 bases and J gave up 9 bases; unmatched junction bases: 11. Germline V gene data show CDR1 as ENHRY and CDR2 as SYGVKD. The length of the CDR3 is 16 residues. CDR3 residues: CAISVDGTSGRGVQYF. CDR3 DNA: TGTGCCATCAGTGTTGACGGGACTAGCGGGAGAGGGGTGCAGTACTTC.